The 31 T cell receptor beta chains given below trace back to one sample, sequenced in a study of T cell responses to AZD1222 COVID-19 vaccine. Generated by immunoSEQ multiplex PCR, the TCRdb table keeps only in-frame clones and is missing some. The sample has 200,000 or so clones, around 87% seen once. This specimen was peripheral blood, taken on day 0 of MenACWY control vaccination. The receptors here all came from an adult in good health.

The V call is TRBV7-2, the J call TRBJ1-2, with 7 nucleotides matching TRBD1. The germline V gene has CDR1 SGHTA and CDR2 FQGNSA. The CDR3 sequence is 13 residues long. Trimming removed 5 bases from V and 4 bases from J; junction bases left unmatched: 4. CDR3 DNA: TGTGCCAGCAGCCAGGACAGGATCTATGGCTACACCTTC. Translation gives CASSQDRIYGYTF.

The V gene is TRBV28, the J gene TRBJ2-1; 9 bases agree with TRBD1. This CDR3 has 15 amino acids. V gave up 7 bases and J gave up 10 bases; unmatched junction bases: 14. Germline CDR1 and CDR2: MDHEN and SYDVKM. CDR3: CASTPSGTGFVEQFF. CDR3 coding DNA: TGTGCCAGCACTCCCTCCGGGACAGGGTTCGTCGAGCAGTTCTTC.

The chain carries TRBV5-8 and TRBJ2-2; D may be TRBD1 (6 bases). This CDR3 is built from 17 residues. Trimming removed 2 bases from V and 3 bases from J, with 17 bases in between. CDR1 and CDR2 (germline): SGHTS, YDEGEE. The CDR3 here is CASSFKGTGSYTGELFF. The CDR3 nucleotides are TGTGCCAGCAGCTTTAAGGGTACAGGGTCCTACACCGGGGAGCTGTTTTTT.

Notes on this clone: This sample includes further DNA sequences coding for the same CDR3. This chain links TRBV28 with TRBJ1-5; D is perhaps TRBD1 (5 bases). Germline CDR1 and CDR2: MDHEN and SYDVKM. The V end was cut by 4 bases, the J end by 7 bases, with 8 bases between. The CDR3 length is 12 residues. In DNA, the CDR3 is TGTGCCAGCAGTTCCGGGGGACAGCCCCAGCATTTT. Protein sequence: CASSSGGQPQHF. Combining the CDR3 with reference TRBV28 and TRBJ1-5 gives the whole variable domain DVKVTQSSRYLVKRTGEKVFLECVQDMDHENMFWYRQDPGLGLRLIYFSYDVKMKEKGDIPEGYSVSREKKERFSLILESASTNQTSMYLCASSSGGQPQHFGDGTRLSIL.

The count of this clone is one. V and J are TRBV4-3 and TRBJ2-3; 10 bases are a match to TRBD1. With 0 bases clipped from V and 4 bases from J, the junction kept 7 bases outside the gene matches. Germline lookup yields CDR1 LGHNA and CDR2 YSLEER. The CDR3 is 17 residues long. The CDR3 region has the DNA TGCGCCAGCAGCCAAGATTCGAGACAGGGGGCCCCAGATACGCAGTATTTT. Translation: CASSQDSRQGAPDTQYF.

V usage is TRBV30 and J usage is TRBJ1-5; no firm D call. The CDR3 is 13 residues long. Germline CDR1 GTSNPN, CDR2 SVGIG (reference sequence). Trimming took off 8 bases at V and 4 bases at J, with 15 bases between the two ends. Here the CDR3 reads CAGRPGPNQPQHF. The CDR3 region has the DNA TGTGCCGGACGGCCCGGGCCAAATCAGCCCCAGCATTTT.

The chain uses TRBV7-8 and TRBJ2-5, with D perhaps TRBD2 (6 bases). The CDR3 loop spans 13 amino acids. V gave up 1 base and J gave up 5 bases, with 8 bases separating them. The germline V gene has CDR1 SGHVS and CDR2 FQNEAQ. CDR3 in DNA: TGTGCCAGCAGCTTAGGGGGAGGCGAGACCCAGTACTTC. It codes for CASSLGGGETQYF. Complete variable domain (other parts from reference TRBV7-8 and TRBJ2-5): GAGVSQSPRYKVAKRGQDVALRCDPISGHVSLFWYQQALGQGPEFLTYFQNEAQLDKSGLPSDRFFAERPEGSVSTLKIQRTQQEDSAVYLCASSLGGGETQYFGPGTRLLVL.

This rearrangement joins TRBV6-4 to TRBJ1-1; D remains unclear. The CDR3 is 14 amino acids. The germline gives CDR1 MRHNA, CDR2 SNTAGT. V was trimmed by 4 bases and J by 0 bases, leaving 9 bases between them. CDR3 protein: CASSVSPMNTEAFF. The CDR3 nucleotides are TGTGCCAGCAGTGTAAGTCCCATGAACACTGAAGCTTTCTTT.

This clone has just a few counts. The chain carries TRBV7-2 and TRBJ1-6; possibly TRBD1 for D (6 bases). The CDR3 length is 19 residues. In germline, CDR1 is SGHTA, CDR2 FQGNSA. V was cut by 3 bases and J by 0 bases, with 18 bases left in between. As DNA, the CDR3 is TGTGCCAGCAGCTTTTCACAGGGTCCCACGAGCTCCTATAATTCACCCCTCCACTTT. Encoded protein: CASSFSQGPTSSYNSPLHF.

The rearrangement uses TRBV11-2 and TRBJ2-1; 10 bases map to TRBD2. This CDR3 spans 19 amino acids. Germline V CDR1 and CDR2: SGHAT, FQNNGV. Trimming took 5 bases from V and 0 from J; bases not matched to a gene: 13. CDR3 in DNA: TGTGCCAGCAGCCGATGGGCTAGCGGGGGCCGGAGCTCCTACAATGAGCAGTTCTTC. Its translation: CASSRWASGGRSSYNEQFF.

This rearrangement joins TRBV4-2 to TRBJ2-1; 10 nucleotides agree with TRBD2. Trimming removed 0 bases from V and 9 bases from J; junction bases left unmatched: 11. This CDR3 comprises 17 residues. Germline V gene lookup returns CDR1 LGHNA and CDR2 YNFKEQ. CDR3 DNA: TGTGCCAGCAGCCAAGAATTAGCTAGCGGGAGAAGTAGTGAGCAGTTCTTC. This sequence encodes CASSQELASGRSSEQFF.

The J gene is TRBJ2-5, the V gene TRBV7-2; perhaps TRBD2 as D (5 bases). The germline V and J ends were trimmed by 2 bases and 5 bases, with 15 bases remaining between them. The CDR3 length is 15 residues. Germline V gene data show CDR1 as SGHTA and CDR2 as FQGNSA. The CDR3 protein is CASSLRQEVRETQYF. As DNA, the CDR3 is TGTGCCAGCAGCTTAAGGCAGGAGGTGCGGGAGACCCAGTACTTC.

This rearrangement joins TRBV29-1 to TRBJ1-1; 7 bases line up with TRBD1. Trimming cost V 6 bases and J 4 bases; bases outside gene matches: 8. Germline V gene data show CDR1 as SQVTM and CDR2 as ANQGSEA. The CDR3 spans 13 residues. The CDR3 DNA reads TGCAGCGTCGCCACAGGGGTTGGCACTGAAGCTTTCTTT. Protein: CSVATGVGTEAFF.

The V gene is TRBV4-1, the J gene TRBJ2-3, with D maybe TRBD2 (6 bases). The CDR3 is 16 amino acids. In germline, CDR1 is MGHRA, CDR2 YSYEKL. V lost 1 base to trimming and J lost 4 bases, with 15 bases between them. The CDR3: CASSQGGLAYADTQYF. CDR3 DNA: TGCGCCAGCAGCCAAGGGGGACTGGCCTATGCAGATACGCAGTATTTT.

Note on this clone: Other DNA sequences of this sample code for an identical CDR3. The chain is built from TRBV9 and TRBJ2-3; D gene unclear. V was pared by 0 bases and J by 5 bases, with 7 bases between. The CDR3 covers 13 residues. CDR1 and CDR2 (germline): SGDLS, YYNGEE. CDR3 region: CASSVEVLDTQYF. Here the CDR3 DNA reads TGTGCCAGCAGCGTAGAGGTGCTAGATACGCAGTATTTT. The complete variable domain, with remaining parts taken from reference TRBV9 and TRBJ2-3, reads DSGVTQTPKHLITATGQRVTLRCSPRSGDLSVYWYQQSLDQGLQFLIQYYNGEERAKGNILERFSAQQFPDLHSELNLSSLELGDSALYFCASSVEVLDTQYFGPGTRLTVL.

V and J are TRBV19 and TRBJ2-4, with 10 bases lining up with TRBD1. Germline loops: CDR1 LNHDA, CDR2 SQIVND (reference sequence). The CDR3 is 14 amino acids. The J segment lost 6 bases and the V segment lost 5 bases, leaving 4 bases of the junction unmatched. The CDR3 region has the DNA TGTGCCAGTAGTCCCCGGGACAGGGGAAACATTCAGTACTTC. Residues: CASSPRDRGNIQYF.

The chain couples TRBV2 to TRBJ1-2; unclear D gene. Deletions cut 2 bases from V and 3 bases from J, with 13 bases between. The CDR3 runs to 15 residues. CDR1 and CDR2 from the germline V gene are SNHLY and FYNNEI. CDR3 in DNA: TGTGCCAGCAGTGAAAGACACCCCCGGGACTATGGCTACACCTTC. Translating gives CASSERHPRDYGYTF.

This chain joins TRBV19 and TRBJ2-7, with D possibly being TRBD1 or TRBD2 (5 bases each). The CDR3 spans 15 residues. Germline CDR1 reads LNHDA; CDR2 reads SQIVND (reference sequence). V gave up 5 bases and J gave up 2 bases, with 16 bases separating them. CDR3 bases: TGTGCCAGTAGTCCCTACGGGACGGGGACCTACGAGCAGTACTTC. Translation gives CASSPYGTGTYEQYF.

Here the CDR3 DNA reads TGTGCCAGCAGCCAAGGACAGGGGGCAATATCCTACGAGCAGTACTTC. Translating gives CASSQGQGAISYEQYF. The chain uses TRBV7-8 and TRBJ2-7; 11 bases fit TRBD1. Per germline, CDR1 SGHVS and CDR2 FQNEAQ. Unmatched junction bases numbered 7, after V lost 5 bases and J lost 1 base. The CDR3 consists of 16 residues.

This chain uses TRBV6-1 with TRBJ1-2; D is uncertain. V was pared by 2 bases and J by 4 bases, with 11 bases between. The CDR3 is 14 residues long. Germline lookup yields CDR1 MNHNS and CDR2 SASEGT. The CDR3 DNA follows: TGTGCCAGCAGTGAACGGGATCCCCGCTATGGCTACACCTTC. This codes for CASSERDPRYGYTF.

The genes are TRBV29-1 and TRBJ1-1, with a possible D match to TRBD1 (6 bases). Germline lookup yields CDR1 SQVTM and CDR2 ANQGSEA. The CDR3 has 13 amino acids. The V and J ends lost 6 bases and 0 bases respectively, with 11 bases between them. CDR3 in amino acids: CSVWGGLNTEAFF. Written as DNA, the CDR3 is TGCAGCGTGTGGGGGGGCCTGAACACTGAAGCTTTCTTT.

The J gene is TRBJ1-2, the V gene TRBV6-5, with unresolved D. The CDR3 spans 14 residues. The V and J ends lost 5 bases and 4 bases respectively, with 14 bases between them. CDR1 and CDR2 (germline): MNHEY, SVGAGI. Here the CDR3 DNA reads TGTGCCAGCAGTCCCCGGGGAGGGAGCTATGGCTACACCTTC. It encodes CASSPRGGSYGYTF.

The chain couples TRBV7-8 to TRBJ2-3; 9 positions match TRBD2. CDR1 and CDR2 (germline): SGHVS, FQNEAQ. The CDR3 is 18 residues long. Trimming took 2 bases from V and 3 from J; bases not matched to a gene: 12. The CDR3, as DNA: TGTGCCAGCAGCTTAATTTTGGGACTAGCAATTCTTACAGATACGCAGTATTTT. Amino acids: CASSLILGLAILTDTQYF. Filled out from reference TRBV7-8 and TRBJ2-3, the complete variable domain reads GAGVSQSPRYKVAKRGQDVALRCDPISGHVSLFWYQQALGQGPEFLTYFQNEAQLDKSGLPSDRFFAERPEGSVSTLKIQRTQQEDSAVYLCASSLILGLAILTDTQYFGPGTRLTVL.

CDR3 protein: CASSFQQGRTRNQPQHF. CDR3 nucleotide sequence: TGCGCCAGCAGCTTTCAACAGGGGAGGACTCGCAATCAGCCCCAGCATTTT. The V call is TRBV5-1, the J call TRBJ1-5, with 7 bases lining up with TRBD1. In germline, CDR1 is SGHRS, CDR2 YFSETQ. This CDR3 spans 17 amino acids. V shed 2 bases, J shed 2 bases, and the junction held 10 bases outside the gene matches.

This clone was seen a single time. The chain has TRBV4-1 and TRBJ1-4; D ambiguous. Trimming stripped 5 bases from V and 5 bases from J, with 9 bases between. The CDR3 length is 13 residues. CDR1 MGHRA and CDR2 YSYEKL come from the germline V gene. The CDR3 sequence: CASSGLTNEKLFF. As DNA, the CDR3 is TGCGCCAGCAGCGGACTGACCAATGAAAAACTGTTTTTT.

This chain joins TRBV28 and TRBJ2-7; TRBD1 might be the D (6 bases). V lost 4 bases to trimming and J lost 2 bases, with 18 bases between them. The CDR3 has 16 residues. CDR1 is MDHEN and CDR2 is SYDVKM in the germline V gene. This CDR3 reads CASSSPRGSVTYEQYF. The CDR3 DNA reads TGTGCCAGCAGTTCCCCCAGGGGCTCAGTCACCTACGAGCAGTACTTC.

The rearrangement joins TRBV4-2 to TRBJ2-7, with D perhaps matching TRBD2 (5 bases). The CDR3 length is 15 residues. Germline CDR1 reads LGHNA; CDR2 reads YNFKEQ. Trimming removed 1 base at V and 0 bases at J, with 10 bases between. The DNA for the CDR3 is TGTGCCAGCAGCCAAGGCCTGGGGAGCTCCTACGAGCAGTACTTC. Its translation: CASSQGLGSSYEQYF.

CDR3 in amino acids: CASVGQNGPGELFF. The CDR3 coding sequence is TGCGCCAGTGTGGGACAGAACGGTCCCGGGGAGCTGTTTTTT. The V call is TRBV5-1, the J call TRBJ2-2; 7 bases line up with TRBD1. This CDR3 contains 14 residues. Germline CDR1 SGHRS, CDR2 YFSETQ. With V trimmed by 8 bases and J by 6 bases, 10 bases remained unmatched.

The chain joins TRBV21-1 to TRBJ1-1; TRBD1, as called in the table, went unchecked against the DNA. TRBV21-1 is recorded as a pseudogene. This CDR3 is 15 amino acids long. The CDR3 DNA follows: TGTGCCAGCAGGGGTAGGGACAGGGGGAACACTGAAGCTTTCTTT. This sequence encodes CASRGRDRGNTEAFF.

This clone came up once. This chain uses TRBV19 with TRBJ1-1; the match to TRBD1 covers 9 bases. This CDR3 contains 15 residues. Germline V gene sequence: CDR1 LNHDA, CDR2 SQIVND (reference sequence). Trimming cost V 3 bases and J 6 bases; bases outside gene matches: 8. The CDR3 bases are TGTGCCAGTAGTATGGGGGCGGACAGGGGCCCTGAAGCTTTCTTT. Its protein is CASSMGADRGPEAFF.

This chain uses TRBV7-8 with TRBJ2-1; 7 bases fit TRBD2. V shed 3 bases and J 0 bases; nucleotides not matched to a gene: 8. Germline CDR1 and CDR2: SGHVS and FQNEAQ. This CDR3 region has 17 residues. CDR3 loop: CASSLETLAASYNEQFF. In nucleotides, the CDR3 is TGTGCCAGCAGCTTGGAGACGCTAGCGGCCTCCTACAATGAGCAGTTCTTC.